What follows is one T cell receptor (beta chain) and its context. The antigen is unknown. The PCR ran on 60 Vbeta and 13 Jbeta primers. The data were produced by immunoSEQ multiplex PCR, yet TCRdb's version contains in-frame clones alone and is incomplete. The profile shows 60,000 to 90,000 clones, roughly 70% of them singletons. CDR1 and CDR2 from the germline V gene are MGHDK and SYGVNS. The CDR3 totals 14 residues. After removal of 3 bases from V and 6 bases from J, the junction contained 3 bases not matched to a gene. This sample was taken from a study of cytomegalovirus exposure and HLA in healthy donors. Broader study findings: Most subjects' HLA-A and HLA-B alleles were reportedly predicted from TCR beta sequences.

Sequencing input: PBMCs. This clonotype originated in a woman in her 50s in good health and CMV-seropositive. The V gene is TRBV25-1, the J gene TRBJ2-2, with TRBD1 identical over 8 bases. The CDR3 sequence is CASSDGQGSGELFF. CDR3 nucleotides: TGTGCCAGCAGTGACGGACAGGGCTCCGGGGAGCTGTTTTTT. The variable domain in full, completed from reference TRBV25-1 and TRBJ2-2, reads EADIYQTPRYLVIGTGKKITLECSQTMGHDKMYWYQQDPGMELHLIHYSYGVNSTEKGDLSSESTVSRIRTEHFPLTLESARPSHTSQYLCASSDGQGSGELFFGEGSRLTVL.